This passage covers 8 T cell receptor beta chains from one sample sequenced in a study of T cell repertoires in cytomegalovirus infection. From the reads, TCRdb called clonotypes with MiXCR, one entry per CDR3 protein. The sample lists 43,000 or so distinct CDR3 sequences, around 21% seen once, with about 48% in the top ten. The antigens of these receptors remain unknown. The sequences come from CD8+ T cells from cultured PBMCs, collected from culture after CMV antigen stimulation. The receptors were gathered from a human donor in good health (CMV status not recorded). Some clones in this sample may be carry-over from other donors' samples.

Ten or more counts support this clonotype. The chain carries TRBV6-6 and TRBJ2-7; TRBD1 agrees at 10 bases. The germline gives CDR1 MNHNY, CDR2 SVGAGI (reference sequence). V was pared by 11 bases and J by 1 base, with 5 bases of the junction left unmatched. The CDR3 length is 13 residues. In DNA, the CDR3 is TGTGCCGGGGGGGACAGGGGTTCCTACGAGCAGTACTTC. Translated: CAGGDRGSYEQYF.

V and J are TRBV20-1 and TRBJ2-7, with 7 bases matching TRBD2. This CDR3 has 14 residues. The germline gives CDR1 DFQATT, CDR2 SNEGSKA (reference sequence). The trim removed 1 base at V and 0 bases at J, leaving 3 bases unmatched. The CDR3: CSARGDYLSYEQYF. DNA of the CDR3: TGCAGTGCTAGAGGGGACTACCTCTCCTACGAGCAGTACTTC.

The rearrangement links TRBV20-1 to TRBJ2-5; 8 bases line up with TRBD2. The junction had 8 bases not matched to a gene; V was cut back by 3 bases and J by 5 bases. The CDR3 runs to 14 residues. Germline values: CDR1 DFQATT, CDR2 SNEGSKA (reference sequence). CDR3 coding DNA: TGCAGTGCTAGTAGCGGGACCCAAGAGGAGACCCAGTACTTC. Translating it yields CSASSGTQEETQYF.

This clonotype has a count of ten or more. The V and J genes are TRBV5-6 and TRBJ1-1; D remains unclear. Germline-derived CDR1 and CDR2 are SGHDT and YYEEEE. This CDR3 spans 14 amino acids. Trimming cost V 5 bases and J 6 bases, with 17 bases left between them. The CDR3 reads CASRLRAGGAEAFF. CDR3 DNA sequence: TGTGCCAGCAGACTTAGGGCGGGAGGAGCTGAAGCTTTCTTT.

This clonotype has at least ten counts. This rearrangement joins TRBV5-6 to TRBJ1-1; D uncertain. Germline CDR1 reads SGHDT; CDR2 reads YYEEEE. The V gene lost 6 bases and the J gene lost 7 bases, with 13 bases spanning the gap. The length of the CDR3 is 12 residues. CDR3 bases: TGTGCCAGCATCGAATTTGGAGGTGAAGCTTTCTTT. Translation: CASIEFGGEAFF.

The gene calls are TRBV24-1 and TRBJ2-1; D gene unclear. Germline CDR1 KGHDR, CDR2 SFDVKD. V dropped 1 base and J dropped 10 bases, with 7 bases sitting between them. The CDR3 is 12 amino acids. CDR3 in amino acids: CATSDFGWEQFF. The DNA of the CDR3 is TGTGCCACCAGTGATTTTGGTTGGGAGCAGTTCTTC.

This clonotype showed up just a few times. This sequence joins TRBV20-1 and TRBJ2-7; 7 bases fit TRBD2. CDR3 length: 13 residues. V lost 6 bases, J lost 0 bases, and 5 bases stayed unmatched. Germline V gives CDR1 DFQATT, CDR2 SNEGSKA (reference sequence). The CDR3 DNA sequence: TGCAGTGCCCTCGGGGGGTCCTCCTACGAGCAGTACTTC. Translated: CSALGGSSYEQYF.

The chain couples TRBV20-1 to TRBJ2-7, with TRBD1 as a possible D gene (5 bases). V lost 0 bases and J lost 2, with 23 bases in between. CDR1 and CDR2 (germline): DFQATT, SNEGSKA (reference sequence). This CDR3 is 18 amino acids long. The CDR3 is CSARDFGFRQDSTYEQYF. CDR3 nucleotides: TGCAGTGCTAGAGATTTTGGCTTCAGGCAAGACAGCACCTACGAGCAGTACTTC.